The 25 T cell receptor beta chains reported below all come from one sample, sequenced in a study of cytomegalovirus exposure and HLA in healthy donors. The PCR employed 60 Vbeta primers together with 13 Jbeta primers. Using immunoSEQ multiplex PCR, the repertoire was profiled, and TCRdb retains in-frame clones only, with some absent. The profile shows about 270,000 clones, 70% to 90% of them singletons. The sequenced sample consisted of PBMCs. The receptors come from a middle-aged man in good health and CMV-seropositive.

V and J are TRBV27 and TRBJ2-5, with a tentative D call TRBD1 (5 bases). Between the trimmed V and J ends, which lost 8 bases and 0 bases, there was a span of 10 bases. Per the germline V gene, CDR1 is MNHEY and CDR2 is SMNVEV (reference sequence). This CDR3 spans 13 amino acids. DNA of the CDR3: TGTGCCAGCGGTGGGGCGTACCAAGAGACCCAGTACTTC. It codes for CASGGAYQETQYF.

This clone was picked up a small number of times. V is TRBV27 and J is TRBJ2-7; TRBD2 matches 8 bases. The CDR3 has 13 amino acids. In germline, CDR1 is MNHEY, CDR2 SMNVEV (reference sequence). V lost 6 bases to trimming and J lost 2 bases; unmatched junction nucleotides: 3. The CDR3 sequence is CASRLAVTYEQYF. The CDR3 DNA reads as TGTGCCAGCAGACTAGCGGTTACCTACGAGCAGTACTTC.

The CDR3 DNA sequence: TGTGCCAGCAGCCCCGACAGGGGCGAGAACACCGGGGAGCTGTTTTTT. It encodes CASSPDRGENTGELFF. The J gene is TRBJ2-2, the V gene TRBV13, with 8 bases fitting TRBD1. Germline lookup yields CDR1 PRHDT and CDR2 FYEKMQ (reference sequence). This CDR3 has 16 amino acids. Germline trimming cut 5 bases from V and 1 base from J; bases unmatched to any gene: 6.

V and J are TRBV27 and TRBJ2-7; D gene uncertain. V lost 6 bases and J lost 2, with 14 bases in between. The CDR3 contains 14 residues. Germline lookup yields CDR1 MNHEY and CDR2 SMNVEV (reference sequence). CDR3 protein: CASSARGAAYEQYF. The CDR3, as DNA: TGTGCCAGCAGCGCGCGAGGAGCCGCCTACGAGCAGTACTTC.

The chain joins TRBV15 to TRBJ2-3; D is possibly TRBD2 (6 bases). Germline V gene data show CDR1 as LNHNV and CDR2 as YYDKDF (reference sequence). The CDR3 contains 16 residues. Trimming left V 3 bases short and J 0 bases short, with 13 bases between. The CDR3: CATSSFPGTSTDTQYF. CDR3 DNA: TGTGCCACCAGCAGTTTCCCAGGGACTAGCACAGATACGCAGTATTTT.

The rearrangement uses TRBV9 and TRBJ2-7; TRBD2 matches at 9 bases. CDR3 length: 15 amino acids. Trimming at V came to 4 bases and at J to 3 bases, leaving 8 bases not matched to a gene. Germline V gene sequence: CDR1 SGDLS, CDR2 YYNGEE. The CDR3 region is CASSPGLAGIYEQYF. The CDR3, as DNA: TGTGCCAGCAGCCCCGGGCTAGCGGGAATCTACGAGCAGTACTTC.

The chain combines TRBV6-5 with TRBJ1-1, with a tentative D call TRBD1 (5 bases). V was clipped by 0 bases and J by 1 base, with 9 bases between them. The CDR3 length is 15 residues. Germline-derived CDR1 and CDR2 are MNHEY and SVGAGI. This chain's CDR3 is CASSYSVQGNTEAFF. DNA of the CDR3: TGTGCCAGCAGTTACTCTGTCCAGGGGAACACTGAAGCTTTCTTT.

This chain connects TRBV14 to TRBJ2-5, with 9 bases lining up with TRBD1. This CDR3 has 14 residues. Per the germline V gene, CDR1 is SGHDN and CDR2 is FVKESK. J lost 11 bases, V lost 4 bases, and 11 bases had no gene match. The CDR3 DNA sequence: TGTGCCAGCAGCCGGGGACAGGGAAGAAGGGAGCAGTACTTC. It codes for CASSRGQGRREQYF.

The chain joins TRBV2 to TRBJ2-5, with D unclear. Trimming left V 9 bases short and J 2 bases short, with 7 bases between. The length of the CDR3 is 11 residues. Germline V lookup: CDR1 SNHLY, CDR2 FYNNEI. This CDR3 reads CASLEQETQYF. DNA for the CDR3: TGTGCCAGTTTAGAGCAAGAGACCCAGTACTTC.

The rearrangement links TRBV12-5 to TRBJ2-3; 8 bases are shared with TRBD2. The germline CDR1 and CDR2 sequences are LGHNT and FRNRAP. The CDR3 has 14 residues. After removal of 6 bases from V and 4 bases from J, the junction contained 6 bases not matched to a gene. In DNA, the CDR3 is TGTGCTAGTGGCCCGGGAGGGGGGGCAGATACGCAGTATTTT. It codes for CASGPGGGADTQYF. The full variable domain, completed using reference TRBV12-5 and TRBJ2-3, is DARVTQTPRHKVTEMGQEVTMRCQPILGHNTVFWYRQTMMQGLELLAYFRNRAPLDDSGMPKDRFSAEMPDATLATLKIQPSEPRDSAVYFCASGPGGGADTQYFGPGTRLTVL.

This chain uses TRBV11-2 with TRBJ1-1; no clear D. V gave up 2 bases and J gave up 3 bases, with 7 bases separating them. Germline CDR1 and CDR2: SGHAT and FQNNGV. The CDR3 sequence is 13 residues long. The CDR3 sequence is CASSLIGDTEAFF. CDR3 coding DNA: TGTGCCAGCAGCTTAATCGGGGACACTGAAGCTTTCTTT.

V usage is TRBV7-9 and J usage is TRBJ2-7; 8 positions agree with TRBD1. The CDR3 has 16 residues. V shed 2 bases, J shed 2 bases, and the junction held 8 bases outside the gene matches. Germline V CDR1 and CDR2: SEHNR, FQNEAQ (reference sequence). CDR3 amino acids: CASSLTGGLRPYEQYF. The CDR3 coding sequence is TGTGCCAGCAGCTTAACAGGGGGACTCCGTCCCTACGAGCAGTACTTC.

The chain carries TRBV4-1 and TRBJ2-4, with TRBD2 identical over 15 bases. Germline trimming cut 5 bases from V and 0 bases from J; bases unmatched to any gene: 5. Germline assignment: CDR1 MGHRA and CDR2 YSYEKL. This CDR3 has 18 residues. CDR3 sequence reads: CASSTGLAGGLAKNIQYF. In DNA, the CDR3 is TGCGCCAGCAGCACGGGACTAGCGGGAGGCTTAGCCAAAAACATTCAGTACTTC.

This chain uses TRBV5-1 with TRBJ2-1, with 10 bases identical to TRBD2. CDR1 is SGHRS and CDR2 is YFSETQ in the germline V gene. The CDR3 is 16 residues long. V lost 5 bases, J lost 6 bases, and 11 bases stayed unmatched. CDR3 loop: CASSSILAGLSNEQFF. The CDR3 nucleotides read TGCGCCAGCAGTTCCATACTAGCGGGACTCTCCAATGAGCAGTTCTTC.

The chain is built from TRBV7-9 and TRBJ2-7, with TRBD2 as a possible D gene (6 bases). CDR1 is SEHNR, CDR2 FQNEAQ, per germline (reference sequence). V lost 5 bases and J 0 bases, leaving 17 bases between the germline ends. CDR3 length: 16 amino acids. Here the CDR3 reads CASSGRGSGTSYEQYF. The CDR3 DNA reads TGTGCCAGCAGCGGGCGGGGCAGTGGTACCTCCTACGAGCAGTACTTC. Based on the CDR3 plus reference TRBV7-9 and TRBJ2-7, the full variable domain is DTGVSQNPRHKITKRGQNVTFRCDPISEHNRLYWYRQTLGQGPEFLTYFQNEAQLEKSRLLSDRFSAERPKGSFSTLEIQRTEQGDSAMYLCASSGRGSGTSYEQYFGPGTRLTVT.

The J gene is TRBJ2-3, the V gene TRBV9, with 12 bases matching TRBD2. V was clipped by 4 bases and J by 5 bases; unmatched bases: 8. The CDR3 sequence is 16 residues long. CDR1 and CDR2 (germline): SGDLS, YYNGEE. This CDR3 is CASSSRLAGEVDTQYF. DNA for the CDR3: TGTGCCAGCAGCTCCCGACTAGCGGGAGAGGTAGATACGCAGTATTTT.

CDR3 region: CASSDRLAASYEQYF. CDR3 in DNA: TGTGCCAGCAGTGATAGACTAGCGGCCTCCTACGAGCAGTACTTC. This sequence joins TRBV2 and TRBJ2-7; 9 nucleotides agree with TRBD2. The length of the CDR3 is 15 residues. The ends lost 3 bases at V and 0 bases at J; junction bases unmatched: 3. CDR1 is SNHLY, CDR2 FYNNEI, per germline. Looking up the rest from reference TRBV2 and TRBJ2-7 gives the full variable domain: EPEVTQTPSHQVTQMGQEVILRCVPISNHLYFYWYRQILGQKVEFLVSFYNNEISEKSEIFDDQFSVERPDGSNFTLKIRSTKLEDSAMYFCASSDRLAASYEQYFGPGTRLTVT.

The V call is TRBV6-5, the J call TRBJ1-4; D gene unclear. CDR3 length equals 13 residues. Trimming took 6 bases from V and 10 from J, leaving 15 bases between them. Looked up from germline, CDR1 is MNHEY and CDR2 is SVGAGI. Written as DNA, the CDR3 is TGTGCCAGCAGCTCGAGAGCCCTTGCAAAACTGTTTTTT. Translated, it gives CASSSRALAKLFF.

The chain is built from TRBV7-9 and TRBJ1-2, with D perhaps matching TRBD1 (5 bases). CDR3 length equals 12 residues. Trimming pared 6 bases from V and 8 bases from J, leaving 13 bases between. Germline V gives CDR1 SEHNR, CDR2 FQNEAQ (reference sequence). The CDR3: CASRILGGGYTF. The CDR3 nucleotides read TGTGCCAGCAGGATCCTGGGGGGAGGCTACACCTTC.

The genes are TRBV5-5 and TRBJ2-7; 9 bases align to TRBD1. CDR3 length: 14 residues. CDR1 SGHKS and CDR2 YYEKEE come from the germline V gene (reference sequence). The V gene end was trimmed by 4 bases and the J gene end by 2 bases; junction bases not matched to a gene: 4. The CDR3 spells CASSPGTGTYEQYF. DNA for the CDR3: TGTGCCAGCAGCCCCGGGACAGGGACCTACGAGCAGTACTTC. The entire variable domain, with the rest obtained from reference TRBV5-5 and TRBJ2-7, is as follows: DAGVTQSPTHLIKTRGQQVTLRCSPISGHKSVSWYQQVLGQGPQFIFQYYEKEERGRGNFPDRFSARQFPNYSSELNVNALLLGDSALYLCASSPGTGTYEQYFGPGTRLTVT.

The chain uses TRBV2 and TRBJ1-5; 7 nucleotides match TRBD1. The CDR3 contains 15 residues. CDR1 is SNHLY and CDR2 is FYNNEI in the germline V gene. The trim removed 5 bases at V and 3 bases at J, leaving 7 bases unmatched. CDR3: CASSLQGGFNQPQHF. The CDR3 region has the DNA TGTGCCAGCAGTCTCCAGGGGGGATTCAATCAGCCCCAGCATTTT.

The chain recombines TRBV9 with TRBJ2-5, with 10 bases that match TRBD1. The end of the DNA is better explained by TRBJ2-7, so the J call may be wrong. The CDR3 sequence is 15 residues long. Germline V gene data show CDR1 as SGDLS and CDR2 as YYNGEE. CDR3 loop: CASSGGQGPSYEQYF. Here the CDR3 DNA reads TGTGCCAGCAGCGGGGGACAGGGGCCCTCCTACGAGCAGTACTTC.

The chain is built from TRBV5-1 and TRBJ1-2; 8 positions agree with TRBD1. CDR1 and CDR2 from the germline V gene are SGHRS and YFSETQ. The CDR3 is 14 amino acids. V was clipped by 0 bases and J by 6 bases; unmatched bases: 4. Here the CDR3 DNA reads TGCGCCAGCAGCTTGGCCGGGGGACAGGATGGCTACACCTTC. It specifies CASSLAGGQDGYTF.

The V call is TRBV7-2, the J call TRBJ1-2, with a possible D match to TRBD1 (5 bases). The CDR3 covers 14 residues. Germline V gene lookup returns CDR1 SGHTA and CDR2 FQGNSA. Trimming took 4 bases from V and 4 from J, leaving 13 bases between them. CDR3 in DNA: TGTGCCAGCAGCTGGGGGGGAGACACCTATGGCTACACCTTC. Its translation: CASSWGGDTYGYTF.

CDR3 residues: CASSVAAADYNEQFF. The CDR3 DNA sequence: TGTGCCAGCAGCGTAGCTGCGGCGGATTACAATGAGCAGTTCTTC. The chain uses TRBV9 and TRBJ2-1; no reliable D call. Germline V gene sequence: CDR1 SGDLS, CDR2 YYNGEE. Trimming cost V 0 bases and J 4 bases, with 11 bases left between them. The CDR3 has 15 amino acids.